This T cell receptor (beta chain) came from a study of early T cells in non-severe SARS-CoV-2 infection. The wider study: Chains from this unsorted whole-blood bulk RNA could not be paired.

Unique molecular identifiers were added to individual cDNA molecules. TCRdb processed the 5' RACE reads anew with MiXCR; each CDR3 protein has one entry. The table lists around 40,000 distinct CDR3 sequences, approximately 6% of them singletons. Study findings and constraints: Database matching using VDJdb favored anti-spike CD8 responses, with private and CD4 specificities left missing.

The CDR3 spans 14 residues. V dropped 5 bases and J dropped 5 bases, with 15 bases sitting between them. CDR1 and CDR2 (germline): SSHAT, FNYEAQ (reference sequence). Ten or more counts support this clonotype. Its matching antigen is unknown. The origin of this receptor is an adult who was a healthcare worker with PCR-confirmed SARS-CoV-2 infection or an uninfected control (not recorded which). This chain joins TRBV7-7 and TRBJ2-5; the D call may be TRBD1 or TRBD2 (6 bases each). Sequencing input: whole blood. The DNA of the CDR3 is TGTGCCAGCAGCGCCAAGGGGGGTGTGGAGACCCAGTACTTC. Protein: CASSAKGGVETQYF.